This T cell receptor beta chain comes out of a study of T cell changes during pregnancy in multiple sclerosis. Germline CDR1 and CDR2: MNHEY and SMNVEV (reference sequence). The CDR3 runs to 16 residues. V lost 2 bases and J lost 2; bases outside the gene matches: 7. The protocol was immunoSEQ multiplex PCR, while the TCRdb copy is restricted to in-frame clones and leaves out a portion. Of 26,000 or so clones listed, 90% to 95% are singletons. Sequences were derived from CD8+ T cells from peripheral blood mononuclear cells, sampled before pregnancy. V and J are TRBV27 and TRBJ2-7; 9 nucleotides line up with TRBD2. The origin of this receptor is a female donor with multiple sclerosis, enrolled in a pregnancy study. CDR3 loop: CASSLRGLAYTYEQYF. For the CDR3, the DNA is TGTGCCAGCAGTTTAAGGGGACTAGCCTACACCTACGAGCAGTACTTC.